The next 5 T cell receptor beta chains were all read from a single sample in a study of blood T cell repertoires in COVID-19. The method was immunoSEQ multiplex PCR; TCRdb's version includes in-frame clones alone and lacks a portion of them. This table holds roughly 90,000 clones, 80% found once. Input material: peripheral blood. The receptors stem from a human donor in a cohort sampled during active COVID-19.

The sample holds one count of this clone. The genes are TRBV19 and TRBJ1-2, with no clear D. V dropped 2 bases and J dropped 7 bases, with 14 bases sitting between them. The CDR3 has 14 amino acids. Germline assignment: CDR1 LNHDA and CDR2 SQIVND (reference sequence). CDR3 DNA sequence: TGTGCCAGTAGTATACGTGGACGGGATGGTGGCTACACCTTC. Translated: CASSIRGRDGGYTF.

On this clone itself: Within the sample, other DNA sequences also encode this same CDR3. The chain uses TRBV28 and TRBJ1-2; no clear D gene. Trimming cost V 5 bases and J 7 bases, with 8 bases left between them. Germline V lookup: CDR1 MDHEN, CDR2 SYDVKM. The CDR3 extends over 11 amino acids. CDR3 coding DNA: TGTGCCAGCAGTCGCGGCCGTGGCTACACCTTC. Protein product: CASSRGRGYTF.

The J gene is TRBJ2-3, the V gene TRBV24-1; 9 bases fit TRBD2. The CDR3 extends over 17 amino acids. J was trimmed by 3 bases and V by 4 bases; bases with no gene match: 10. Germline V gene lookup returns CDR1 KGHDR and CDR2 SFDVKD. The CDR3 sequence: CATSDPTAGGATDTQYF. The CDR3 DNA reads as TGTGCCACCAGTGACCCCACTGCGGGAGGGGCAACAGATACGCAGTATTTT.

In nucleotides, the CDR3 is TGTGCCAGCAGTTTATCAGGGTTGGGCTACACCTTC. This gives the protein CASSLSGLGYTF. The gene calls are TRBV28 and TRBJ1-2; perhaps TRBD1 as D (5 bases). Germline CDR1 is MDHEN and CDR2 is SYDVKM. This CDR3 spans 12 amino acids. The V end lost 1 base, the J end lost 8 bases, and 8 bases lay between the germline ends.

V gene TRBV5-1 combines with J gene TRBJ2-2; unclear D gene. Germline CDR1 is SGHRS and CDR2 is YFSETQ. Trimming removed 5 bases from V and 6 bases from J, with 11 bases in between. This CDR3 contains 13 residues. CDR3 nucleotides: TGCGCCAGCAGTTCGGAGTCCTCCGGGGAGCTGTTTTTT. It encodes CASSSESSGELFF.